Included here is one T cell receptor (beta chain) sequence, with context. The antigen is undetermined. This record belongs to a study of T cell responses to AZD1222 COVID-19 vaccine. General study points: Spike as a whole was targeted by vaccine-associated CD4 TCRs, dominant at 160-218 and 743-854. The study reported that nearly half of spike-specific TCRs target unmutated variant regions. Clonal diversity may have been underestimated, and the donors were mostly white British, with more females than males.

This table comes from immunoSEQ multiplex PCR, and its TCRdb copy is limited to in-frame clones, with some not included. The table has tens of thousands of clones, approximately 89% seen once; the top ten hold under 25%. The V end was cut by 6 bases, the J end by 7 bases, with 18 bases between. This CDR3 is built from 15 residues. Germline CDR1 and CDR2: ENHRY and SYGVKD. The receptor comes from an adult in good health. This material consisted of peripheral blood, taken on day 0 of MenACWY control vaccination. The chain uses TRBV10-3 and TRBJ1-4; possibly TRBD1 for D (6 bases). CDR3 protein: CAIRPRQDEGEKLFF. The CDR3 DNA sequence: TGTGCCATCAGGCCCCGACAGGATGAAGGTGAAAAACTGTTTTTT.